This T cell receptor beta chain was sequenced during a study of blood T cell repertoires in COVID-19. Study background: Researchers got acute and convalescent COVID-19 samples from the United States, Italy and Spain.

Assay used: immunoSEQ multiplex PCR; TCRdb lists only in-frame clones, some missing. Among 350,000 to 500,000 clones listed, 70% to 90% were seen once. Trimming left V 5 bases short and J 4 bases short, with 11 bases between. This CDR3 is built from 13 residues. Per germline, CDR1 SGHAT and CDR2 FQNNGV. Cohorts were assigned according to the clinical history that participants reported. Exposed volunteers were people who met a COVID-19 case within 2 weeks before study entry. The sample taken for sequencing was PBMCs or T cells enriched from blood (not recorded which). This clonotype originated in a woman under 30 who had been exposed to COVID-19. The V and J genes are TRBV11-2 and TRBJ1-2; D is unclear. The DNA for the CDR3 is TGTGCCAGCAGCCCCATGGGCTCCTATGGCTACACCTTC. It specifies CASSPMGSYGYTF.